Listed here is a single T cell receptor (beta chain). Its antigen is still unknown. These data belong to a study of CD8+ T cells in alopecia areata. General study findings and limits: Both scalp clonality and the expanded CD8+ clones among the top 100 showed a significant decrease with tofacitinib.

The treatment: oral pan-JAK inhibitor, 5-10 mg twice daily. V was trimmed by 1 base and J by 8 bases, leaving 6 bases between them. CDR1 and CDR2 (germline): SEHNR, FQNEAQ (reference sequence). The CDR3 has 13 amino acids. It was cDNA, reverse transcribed from extracted RNA, that served as the sequencing template. This table comes from immunoSEQ multiplex PCR, and its TCRdb copy is limited to in-frame clones, with some not included. The data contain around 300,000 clones, 60% of them seen just once; the ten biggest clones take up about 0.89%. V is TRBV7-9 and J is TRBJ1-6; D is ambiguous. This sequence was found in a human donor with alopecia areata. Specimen: CD4+ T cells sorted from blood, collected around week 53, from a patient treated with tofacitinib. The CDR3 DNA sequence: TGTGCCAGCAGCTTAGGGGAATATTCACCCCTCCACTTT. Amino acids: CASSLGEYSPLHF.